The text below deals with one T cell receptor beta chain. As yet, its antigen is unknown. This specimen belongs to a study of cytomegalovirus exposure and HLA in healthy donors. This cohort consisted of healthy bone marrow donors. Points from the study as a whole: In terms of immune exposure information, only CMV serostatus was available.

Germline CDR1 reads LNHDA; CDR2 reads SQIVND (reference sequence). The V gene end was trimmed by 4 bases and the J gene end by 15 bases; junction bases not matched to a gene: 18. This CDR3 spans 15 amino acids. PCR employed 60 Vbeta and 13 Jbeta primers. TCRdb's copy holds only in-frame clones and misses some; the assay was immunoSEQ multiplex PCR. Recorded for this sample: about 200,000 clones. Specimen: PBMCs. The TCR comes from a man aged 30-40 years in good health and CMV-seronegative. The chain uses TRBV19 and TRBJ2-1, with 7 bases matching TRBD2. The CDR3 region is CASSTRRDGRYNPFF. DNA of the CDR3: TGTGCCAGTAGTACCCGGAGGGACGGGAGGTATAATCCGTTCTTC.